This passage covers 26 T cell receptor beta chains from one sample sequenced in a study of shared clonotypes between healthy human individuals. Libraries were prepared by immunoSEQ multiplex PCR; TCRdb keeps only in-frame clonotypes and omits some of them. The data show roughly 700,000 clones, roughly 70% seen once. Material for sequencing was memory CD4+ T cells sorted from blood. The subset denotes: CD45RA-negative fraction. These receptors originate from a woman aged 25 to 39 in good health.

This clone was observed a few times. The CDR3 here is CASSPGPGPGELFF. CDR3 DNA: TGTGCCAGCAGCCCCGGACCAGGGCCCGGGGAGCTGTTTTTT. The rearrangement links TRBV14 to TRBJ2-2; possibly TRBD1 for D (5 bases). The germline V gene encodes CDR1 SGHDN and CDR2 FVKESK. CDR3 length: 14 amino acids. Trimming cost V 4 bases and J 6 bases, with 12 bases left between them.

This chain links TRBV28 with TRBJ2-1; D not resolved. Germline V lookup: CDR1 MDHEN, CDR2 SYDVKM. V was trimmed by 8 bases and J by 5 bases, leaving 16 bases between them. This CDR3 is built from 14 residues. The CDR3 spells CASGVASLHNEQFF. CDR3 coding DNA: TGTGCCAGCGGGGTTGCCAGCCTCCACAATGAGCAGTTCTTC.

This clone was observed a handful of times. The chain links TRBV11-2 to TRBJ2-7, with 10 bases aligning to TRBD2. V shed 10 bases and J 4 bases; nucleotides not matched to a gene: 10. Germline V gives CDR1 SGHAT, CDR2 FQNNGV. This CDR3 region has 14 residues. The CDR3 DNA sequence: TGTGCCACCCAGGCACTAGCGGGAAGGTACGAGCAGTACTTC. Amino acid sequence: CATQALAGRYEQYF. Drawing the rest from reference TRBV11-2 and TRBJ2-7, the complete variable domain is EAGVAQSPRYKIIEKRQSVAFWCNPISGHATLYWYQQILGQGPKLLIQFQNNGVVDDSQLPKDRFSAERLKGVDSTLKIQPAKLEDSAVYLCATQALAGRYEQYFGPGTRLTVT.

This sequence joins TRBV10-1 and TRBJ2-7; TRBD2 aligns across 8 bases. Germline lookup yields CDR1 WNHNN and CDR2 SYGVQD (reference sequence). This CDR3 is built from 14 residues. V shed 5 bases, J shed 3 bases, and the junction held 6 bases outside the gene matches. CDR3: CASSTGTSFYEQYF. The CDR3 coding sequence is TGCGCCAGCAGTACCGGGACTAGTTTCTACGAGCAGTACTTC.

The rearrangement uses TRBV5-1 and TRBJ2-7; TRBD1 agrees at 7 bases. With 4 bases clipped from V and 5 bases from J, the junction kept 3 bases outside the gene matches. The germline CDR1 and CDR2 sequences are SGHRS and YFSETQ. The CDR3 totals 12 residues. In DNA, the CDR3 is TGCGCCAGCAGCAGGACAGGCCACGAGCAGTACTTC. Residues: CASSRTGHEQYF.

The table lists this clone with a few counts. The genes are TRBV6-1 and TRBJ1-5; D unresolved. The V gene lost 3 bases and the J gene lost 4 bases, with 13 bases spanning the gap. The germline V gene has CDR1 MNHNS and CDR2 SASEGT. CDR3 size: 15 residues. The CDR3: CASSEMLLGNQPQHF. CDR3 DNA sequence: TGTGCCAGCAGTGAGATGTTGTTGGGGAATCAGCCCCAGCATTTT.

The V call is TRBV5-1, the J call TRBJ1-1; TRBD1 matches at 7 bases. J lost 1 base, V lost 4 bases, and 4 bases had no gene match. Germline lookup yields CDR1 SGHRS and CDR2 YFSETQ. The CDR3 spans 14 residues. The CDR3 region has the DNA TGCGCCAGCAGCGGAGACAGGGAGAACACTGAAGCTTTCTTT. This encodes CASSGDRENTEAFF. Combining the CDR3 with reference TRBV5-1 and TRBJ1-1 gives the whole variable domain KAGVTQTPRYLIKTRGQQVTLSCSPISGHRSVSWYQQTPGQGLQFLFEYFSETQRNKGNFPGRFSGRQFSNSRSEMNVSTLELGDSALYLCASSGDRENTEAFFGQGTRLTVV.

This clone was seen a single time. This sequence joins TRBV6-5 and TRBJ1-2; TRBD1 matches at 7 bases. This CDR3 is 15 amino acids long. Germline V gene sequence: CDR1 MNHEY, CDR2 SVGAGI. With 4 bases clipped from V and 2 bases from J, the junction kept 7 bases outside the gene matches. CDR3 DNA sequence: TGTGCCAGCAGTTCCGGACCGACAGGGAACTATGGCTACACCTTC. It encodes CASSSGPTGNYGYTF.

V gene TRBV5-1 combines with J gene TRBJ1-2, with 8 bases fitting TRBD1. This CDR3 comprises 14 residues. The germline CDR1 and CDR2 sequences are SGHRS and YFSETQ. V gave up 7 bases and J gave up 2 bases; unmatched junction bases: 7. CDR3 nucleotide sequence: TGCGCCAGCGGAATCGACAGGGGCAACTATGGCTACACCTTC. It is translated as CASGIDRGNYGYTF. The full variable domain, its missing parts supplied by reference TRBV5-1 and TRBJ1-2, is KAGVTQTPRYLIKTRGQQVTLSCSPISGHRSVSWYQQTPGQGLQFLFEYFSETQRNKGNFPGRFSGRQFSNSRSEMNVSTLELGDSALYLCASGIDRGNYGYTFGSGTRLTVV.

This clone was seen a few times. This sequence joins TRBV29-1 and TRBJ1-1, with unresolved D. The CDR3 consists of 13 residues. Looked up from germline, CDR1 is SQVTM and CDR2 is ANQGSEA. Between the trimmed V and J ends, which lost 2 bases and 1 base, there was a span of 8 bases. The CDR3 DNA follows: TGCAGCGTTGAACCGAATACGAACACTGAAGCTTTCTTT. It is translated as CSVEPNTNTEAFF.

The V gene is TRBV10-1, the J gene TRBJ2-7; TRBD1 might be the D (5 bases). In germline, CDR1 is WNHNN, CDR2 SYGVQD (reference sequence). V dropped 2 bases and J dropped 3 bases, with 5 bases sitting between them. This CDR3 has 12 residues. Here the CDR3 reads CASSEQGYEQYF. The CDR3 nucleotides read TGCGCCAGCAGTGAGCAGGGCTACGAGCAGTACTTC.

The gene calls are TRBV9 and TRBJ2-1; D gene uncertain. Germline V CDR1 and CDR2: SGDLS, YYNGEE. Trimming pared 0 bases from V and 7 bases from J, leaving 17 bases between. The CDR3 length is 16 residues. The CDR3 coding sequence is TGTGCCAGCAGCGTAGGAGTTTTTCGGGCCTGGAATGAGCAGTTCTTC. Translation: CASSVGVFRAWNEQFF.

A word on this clone: Other DNA variants within this sample encode the same CDR3. The chain is built from TRBV7-3 and TRBJ1-1, with no clear D. Trimming took 2 bases from V and 1 from J, leaving 5 bases between them. The CDR3 is 13 amino acids. The germline CDR1 and CDR2 sequences are SGHTA and FQGTGA. CDR3 in DNA: TGTGCCAGCAGCTTAGACCCGAACACTGAAGCTTTCTTT. Amino acid sequence: CASSLDPNTEAFF.

This clone appeared a few times. This chain uses TRBV7-6 with TRBJ2-2; 7 bases map to TRBD2. The germline V gene encodes CDR1 SGHVS and CDR2 FNYEAQ. V lost 5 bases, J lost 2 bases, and 5 bases stayed unmatched. The CDR3 sequence is 15 residues long. The CDR3 region is CASSRSGSNTGELFF. The CDR3 DNA is TGTGCCAGCAGCCGTAGCGGGTCCAACACCGGGGAGCTGTTTTTT.

This chain uses TRBV10-3 with TRBJ1-1; D is ambiguous. This CDR3 contains 13 residues. Germline loops: CDR1 ENHRY, CDR2 SYGVKD. V shed 6 bases and J shed 3 bases, with 11 bases lying between them. In DNA, the CDR3 is TGTGCCATCAGAGCCATTAGTGACACTGAAGCTTTCTTT. It codes for CAIRAISDTEAFF.

This clone turned up a few times. This sequence joins TRBV2 and TRBJ2-3; the D gene is possibly TRBD2 (5 bases). This CDR3 comprises 14 residues. CDR1 and CDR2 (germline): SNHLY, FYNNEI. V lost 2 bases and J lost 0, with 6 bases in between. CDR3 region: CASSEKRSTDTQYF. The CDR3 DNA reads TGTGCCAGCAGTGAAAAGCGGAGCACAGATACGCAGTATTTT.

This chain uses TRBV5-1 with TRBJ2-2, with TRBD2 matching 9 bases. This CDR3 is 17 amino acids long. The germline gives CDR1 SGHRS, CDR2 YFSETQ. After removal of 0 bases from V and 4 bases from J, the junction contained 7 bases not matched to a gene. In DNA form, the CDR3 reads TGCGCCAGCAGCTTGGCCATAGCGGGAGTGGGCACCGGGGAGCTGTTTTTT. It specifies CASSLAIAGVGTGELFF.

The J gene is TRBJ2-3, the V gene TRBV7-7, with 13 nucleotides matching TRBD2. The V gene's germline CDR1 is SSHAT and CDR2 FNYEAQ (reference sequence). J lost 3 bases, V lost 5 bases, and 5 bases had no gene match. This CDR3 spans 16 amino acids. This chain's CDR3 is CASSQGLAGATDTQYF. The CDR3 DNA reads as TGTGCCAGCAGCCAAGGACTAGCGGGAGCGACAGATACGCAGTATTTT. Full variable domain (remainder filled in from reference TRBV7-7 and TRBJ2-3): GAGVSQSPRYKVTKRGQDVTLRCDPISSHATLYWYQQALGQGPEFLTYFNYEAQPDKSGLPSDRFSAERPEGSISTLTIQRTEQRDSAMYRCASSQGLAGATDTQYFGPGTRLTVL.

This clone has a single count. The genes are TRBV5-1 and TRBJ2-7, with unresolved D. The CDR3 consists of 14 residues. Germline V gene sequence: CDR1 SGHRS, CDR2 YFSETQ. V was cut by 0 bases and J by 6 bases, with 13 bases left in between. The CDR3 nucleotides are TGCGCCAGCAGCTTGGACCCGGTATCCGGCGAGCAGTACTTC. Residues: CASSLDPVSGEQYF.

In this sample, this clone turned up a few times. This rearrangement joins TRBV5-1 to TRBJ2-1; 13 bases line up with TRBD2. V lost 4 bases, J lost 5 bases, and 12 bases stayed unmatched. Germline values: CDR1 SGHRS, CDR2 YFSETQ. CDR3 length: 18 residues. This CDR3 is CASSVWTSGSQGHNEQFF. CDR3 coding DNA: TGCGCCAGCAGCGTCTGGACTAGCGGGAGCCAGGGGCACAATGAGCAGTTCTTC.

This chain joins TRBV25-1 and TRBJ2-4; D is possibly TRBD1 (6 bases). The CDR3 runs 16 residues. Deletions cut 6 bases from V and 2 bases from J, with 17 bases between. Germline V CDR1 and CDR2: MGHDK, SYGVNS. The CDR3, as DNA: TGTGCCAGCAGGGGGGCAGGGGAGACGACCAAAAACATTCAGTACTTC. Translation: CASRGAGETTKNIQYF.

The V call is TRBV29-1, the J call TRBJ2-1, with TRBD2 matching 8 bases. This CDR3 is built from 17 residues. Trimming removed 8 bases from V and 4 bases from J; junction bases left unmatched: 19. CDR1 is SQVTM and CDR2 is ANQGSEA in the germline V gene. CDR3 DNA sequence: TGCAGCCCAACAGCCACCCCTGCGGGAGGTGAGTACAATGAGCAGTTCTTC. Translated, it gives CSPTATPAGGEYNEQFF.

A single count supports this clone. The chain employs TRBV5-6 and TRBJ2-3; D call uncertain. This CDR3 has 13 amino acids. Per germline, CDR1 SGHDT and CDR2 YYEEEE. The V end lost 1 base, the J end lost 6 bases, and 9 bases lay between the germline ends. CDR3 nucleotide sequence: TGTGCCAGCAGCTTGTACTCGCCGGATACGCAGTATTTT. This encodes CASSLYSPDTQYF.

In its sample, this clone was seen a few times. The CDR3 loop reads CASSRAGGRVGDTQYF. DNA for the CDR3: TGTGCCAGCAGCCGGGCCGGCGGGAGGGTTGGAGATACGCAGTATTTT. V and J are TRBV7-2 and TRBJ2-3; 9 bases line up with TRBD2. The CDR3 spans 16 residues. V lost 5 bases to trimming and J lost 5 bases; unmatched junction nucleotides: 11. The germline gives CDR1 SGHTA, CDR2 FQGNSA.

The gene calls are TRBV5-1 and TRBJ2-5; D assignment may be TRBD1 or TRBD2 (5 bases each). Germline V gene data show CDR1 as SGHRS and CDR2 as YFSETQ. The CDR3 contains 16 residues. Trimming removed 0 bases from V and 5 bases from J, with 17 bases in between. The CDR3 loop is CASSLVRGLQEETQYF. Here the CDR3 DNA reads TGCGCCAGCAGCTTGGTCCGGGGCCTGCAGGAGGAGACCCAGTACTTC.

In its sample, this clone was seen once. This chain links TRBV11-2 with TRBJ2-3; perhaps TRBD1 as D (6 bases). Germline CDR1 is SGHAT and CDR2 is FQNNGV. This CDR3 is built from 16 residues. V was cut by 8 bases and J by 0 bases, with 18 bases left in between. The CDR3 DNA reads TGTGCCAGCGGCCTGGGGGCCTTAGGCAGCACAGATACGCAGTATTTT. This gives the protein CASGLGALGSTDTQYF.